This T cell receptor (beta chain) was sequenced in a study of blood T cell repertoires in COVID-19. Looking at the study overall: Sites in the United States, Italy and Spain provided acute and convalescent COVID-19 samples. From T cells, B-cell-depleted T cells, or PBMCs came the material, which was cDNA or gDNA.

With V trimmed by 4 bases and J by 5 bases, 4 bases remained unmatched. Germline V lookup: CDR1 SGHVS, CDR2 FQNEAQ. The length of the CDR3 is 15 residues. Per the authors' pipeline: Using reference gene primer amplification, nucleated cell counts were estimated. Produced via immunoSEQ multiplex PCR; TCRdb's table is partial and in-frame only. That table supplies the V and J calls and clone size; D and trimming were determined from the DNA. The sample includes under 45,000 clones, around 78% of them seen just once. The origin of this receptor is a man in his 60s with acute or convalescent COVID-19. Input material: peripheral blood. The rearrangement links TRBV7-8 to TRBJ2-7, with TRBD2 matching 14 bases. This CDR3 is CASSSTGLAGDEQYF. The CDR3 bases are TGTGCCAGCAGCTCTACGGGACTAGCGGGAGACGAGCAGTACTTC.